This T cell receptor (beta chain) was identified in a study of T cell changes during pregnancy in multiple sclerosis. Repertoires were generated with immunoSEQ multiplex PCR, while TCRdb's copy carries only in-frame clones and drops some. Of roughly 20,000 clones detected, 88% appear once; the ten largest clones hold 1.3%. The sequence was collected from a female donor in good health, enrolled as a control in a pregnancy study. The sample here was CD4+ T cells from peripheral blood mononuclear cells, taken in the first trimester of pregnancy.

The CDR3 sequence: CASSPTSAGWEQYF. CDR3 nucleotides: TGTGCCAGTAGTCCGACTAGCGCCGGTTGGGAGCAGTACTTC. This chain links TRBV19 with TRBJ2-7; 8 bases map to TRBD2. The CDR3 loop spans 14 amino acids. Germline CDR1 is LNHDA and CDR2 is SQIVND (reference sequence). With V trimmed by 5 bases and J by 7 bases, 10 bases remained unmatched.